The 18 T cell receptor beta chains listed next were all sequenced from one sample in a study of blood T cell repertoires in COVID-19. Libraries were prepared by immunoSEQ multiplex PCR; TCRdb keeps only in-frame clonotypes and omits some of them. In the table there are hundreds of thousands of clones, 85% to 90% of which are singletons. Sample: peripheral blood. The receptors shown here come from a woman younger than 35 with acute or convalescent COVID-19.

This clone was recorded once. The chain combines TRBV15 with TRBJ2-2, with D possibly being TRBD1 (6 bases). The germline V gene has CDR1 LNHNV and CDR2 YYDKDF (reference sequence). V gave up 3 bases and J gave up 5 bases, with 10 bases separating them. The CDR3 is made up of 14 amino acids. The CDR3, as DNA: TGTGCCACCAGCAGGAGACAGGATACCGGGGAGCTGTTTTTT. Amino acid sequence: CATSRRQDTGELFF.

The CDR3 loop reads CASTPLGRANTEAFF. Written as DNA, the CDR3 is TGTGCCAGCACCCCTCTTGGGAGGGCGAACACTGAAGCTTTCTTT. This chain connects TRBV7-9 to TRBJ1-1; D unresolved. The V end lost 7 bases, the J end lost 1 base, and 16 bases lay between the germline ends. The germline gives CDR1 SEHNR, CDR2 FQNEAQ (reference sequence). The CDR3 is made up of 15 amino acids. Combining the CDR3 with reference TRBV7-9 and TRBJ1-1 gives the whole variable domain DTGVSQNPRHKITKRGQNVTFRCDPISEHNRLYWYRQTLGQGPEFLTYFQNEAQLEKSRLLSDRFSAERPKGSFSTLEIQRTEQGDSAMYLCASTPLGRANTEAFFGQGTRLTVV.

The chain has TRBV5-1 and TRBJ2-1, with D perhaps matching TRBD2 (7 bases). This CDR3 comprises 16 residues. The germline gives CDR1 SGHRS, CDR2 YFSETQ. Deletions cut 0 bases from V and 8 bases from J, with 18 bases between. The DNA for the CDR3 is TGCGCCAGCAGCTTGGGGGGGGGCCCGCCCTGGGATGAGCAGTTCTTC. It specifies CASSLGGGPPWDEQFF.

This clone was observed a single time. The J gene is TRBJ2-5, the V gene TRBV3-1 (or the pseudogene TRBV3-2); possibly TRBD2 for D (6 bases). The germline gives CDR1 LGHDT, CDR2 YNNKEL (reference sequence). V lost 0 bases and J lost 1, with 9 bases in between. This CDR3 has 15 residues. The CDR3, as DNA: TGTGCCAGCAGCCAAGACAGGGACTTCCAAGAGACCCAGTACTTC. It yields the protein CASSQDRDFQETQYF.

CDR3 sequence reads: CASSFGLNTGELFF. The CDR3 nucleotides are TGTGCCAGCAGCTTCGGACTAAACACCGGGGAGCTGTTTTTT. The chain joins TRBV5-6 to TRBJ2-2, with D perhaps TRBD2 (6 bases). This CDR3 contains 14 residues. From germline, CDR1 is SGHDT and CDR2 YYEEEE. V was trimmed by 2 bases and J by 2 bases, leaving 7 bases between them. The full variable domain, with the rest looked up from reference TRBV5-6 and TRBJ2-2, is DAGVTQSPTHLIKTRGQQVTLRCSPKSGHDTVSWYQQALGQGPQFIFQYYEEEERQRGNFPDRFSGHQFPNYSSELNVNALLLGDSALYLCASSFGLNTGELFFGEGSRLTVL.

This clone has only one observation. This sequence joins TRBV19 and TRBJ2-3; 10 positions agree with TRBD2. Germline V gene lookup returns CDR1 LNHDA and CDR2 SQIVND (reference sequence). Trimming cost V 5 bases and J 0 bases; bases outside gene matches: 2. The length of the CDR3 is 15 residues. The CDR3 DNA follows: TGTGCCAGTAGTCTGACTAGCGGGAGCACAGATACGCAGTATTTT. Its protein product is CASSLTSGSTDTQYF.

The V call is TRBV20-1, the J call TRBJ2-2; perhaps TRBD2 as D (5 bases). In germline, CDR1 is DFQATT, CDR2 SNEGSKA (reference sequence). There are 16 residues in the CDR3. Trimming took off 3 bases at V and 4 bases at J, with 18 bases between the two ends. The CDR3 DNA reads as TGCAGTGCTAGTCGAATTACACCCGGAGGCACCGGGGAGCTGTTTTTT. Translation: CSASRITPGGTGELFF.

This clone was detected only a few times. This chain connects TRBV7-9 to TRBJ1-4; 7 positions agree with TRBD1. The J segment lost 6 bases and the V segment lost 3 bases, leaving 16 bases of the junction unmatched. Germline V CDR1 and CDR2: SEHNR, FQNEAQ (reference sequence). CDR3 size: 18 residues. In nucleotides, the CDR3 is TGTGCCAGCAGCTTTTCCCAATCCTGGGACAGAGCCTATGAAAAACTGTTTTTT. Its protein product is CASSFSQSWDRAYEKLFF.

This rearrangement joins TRBV12-3 or TRBV12-4 to TRBJ2-5; D gene ambiguous. V dropped 5 bases and J dropped 5 bases, with 9 bases sitting between them. The CDR3 totals 12 residues. The chain's CDR3 is CASSPEWETQYF. In DNA form, the CDR3 reads TGTGCCAGCAGTCCCGAGTGGGAGACCCAGTACTTC.

V usage is TRBV4-1 and J usage is TRBJ1-5; D is ambiguous. The CDR3 covers 16 residues. Trimming left V 1 base short and J 2 bases short, with 12 bases between. Germline lookup yields CDR1 MGHRA and CDR2 YSYEKL. Here the CDR3 DNA reads TGCGCCAGCAGCCAAGGGTGGGGAGGTGGCAATCAGCCCCAGCATTTT. Translated, it gives CASSQGWGGGNQPQHF.

The chain links TRBV10-3 to TRBJ1-2, with a weak D call TRBD1 (6 bases). The CDR3 is 14 residues long. From germline, CDR1 is ENHRY and CDR2 SYGVKD. V shed 6 bases and J shed 6 bases, with 17 bases lying between them. The CDR3: CAISTGSESNGYTF. CDR3 DNA: TGTGCCATCAGCACAGGGTCGGAATCTAATGGCTACACCTTC.

The chain joins TRBV3-1 (or the pseudogene TRBV3-2) to TRBJ1-5; 9 bases are a match to TRBD1. Germline trimming cut 5 bases from V and 0 bases from J; bases unmatched to any gene: 5. Germline V gives CDR1 LGHDT, CDR2 YNNKEL (reference sequence). The CDR3 sequence is 16 residues long. The DNA of the CDR3 is TGTGCCAGCAGCGCACAGGGGGCTCTTAGCAATCAGCCCCAGCATTTT. It specifies CASSAQGALSNQPQHF.

This CDR3 is CATSDQRQAQFF. For the CDR3, the DNA is TGTGCCACCAGTGATCAGCGACAGGCCCAGTTCTTC. The genes are TRBV24-1 and TRBJ2-1, with D possibly matching TRBD1 (6 bases). Germline lookup yields CDR1 KGHDR and CDR2 SFDVKD. With 3 bases removed from V and 13 bases from J, the gap between germline ends came to 12 bases. This CDR3 region has 12 residues.

V is TRBV27 and J is TRBJ2-7, with 8 bases matching TRBD1. Germline CDR1 MNHEY, CDR2 SMNVEV (reference sequence). V dropped 3 bases and J dropped 6; count of bases not matched to a gene: 13. This CDR3 region has 16 residues. The CDR3 DNA reads TGTGCCAGCAGTTTGTCCCGATCAGGAACAGGGGGCGAGCAGTACTTC. Encoded protein: CASSLSRSGTGGEQYF.

V gene TRBV6-5 combines with J gene TRBJ2-3; no reliable D call. Germline V gene lookup returns CDR1 MNHEY and CDR2 SVGAGI. Deletions cut 7 bases from V and 2 bases from J, with 13 bases between. The CDR3 length is 14 residues. Here the CDR3 DNA reads TGTGCCAGCAACTACGGATCCATCACAGATACGCAGTATTTT. This translates into CASNYGSITDTQYF.

V usage is TRBV4-1 and J usage is TRBJ2-5; TRBD2 matches at 10 bases. The CDR3 sequence is 17 residues long. V dropped 0 bases and J dropped 4; count of bases not matched to a gene: 8. Germline V lookup: CDR1 MGHRA, CDR2 YSYEKL. The CDR3 DNA is TGCGCCAGCAGCCAAGAGCCAGCGGGGGGGCCCCGAGAGACCCAGTACTTC. Amino acid sequence: CASSQEPAGGPRETQYF.

This CDR3 is CASSLGGLNYGYTF. Here the CDR3 DNA reads TGTGCCAGCAGCTTAGGAGGACTAAACTATGGCTACACCTTC. The gene calls are TRBV7-2 and TRBJ1-2, with no clear D. The CDR3 covers 14 residues. Trimming removed 1 base from V and 2 bases from J, with 8 bases in between. Looked up from germline, CDR1 is SGHTA and CDR2 is FQGNSA.

The chain combines TRBV5-6 with TRBJ2-3; no definite D call. Germline CDR1 reads SGHDT; CDR2 reads YYEEEE. This CDR3 spans 15 amino acids. V was clipped by 0 bases and J by 1 base, with 9 bases between them. The CDR3 is CASSLVLPGTDTQYF. The CDR3 DNA reads TGTGCCAGCAGCTTGGTCTTGCCGGGCACAGATACGCAGTATTTT.